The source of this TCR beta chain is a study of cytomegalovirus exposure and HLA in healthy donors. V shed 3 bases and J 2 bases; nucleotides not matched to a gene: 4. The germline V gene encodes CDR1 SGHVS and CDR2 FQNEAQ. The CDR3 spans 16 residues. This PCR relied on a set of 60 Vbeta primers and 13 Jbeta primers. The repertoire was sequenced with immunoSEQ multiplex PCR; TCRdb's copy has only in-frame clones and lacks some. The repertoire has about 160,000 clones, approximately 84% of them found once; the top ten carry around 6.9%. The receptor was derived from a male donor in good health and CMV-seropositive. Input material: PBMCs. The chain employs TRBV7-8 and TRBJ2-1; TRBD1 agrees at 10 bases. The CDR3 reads CASSLDRGSPYNEQFF. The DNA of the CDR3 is TGTGCCAGCAGCTTGGACAGGGGGTCCCCCTACAATGAGCAGTTCTTC.